This TCR beta chain was observed in a study of blood T cell repertoires in COVID-19. Study summary: Spain, Italy and the United States supplied samples that represented acute and convalescent COVID-19.

Authors' processing steps: Counts of nucleated cells, estimated from reference gene primer amplification, were obtained. Only in-frame clones appear in the TCRdb table, and some are missing; sequencing was by immunoSEQ multiplex PCR. The D gene and trimming were derived from the DNA, and the V and J assignments and clone size from that table. This table has fewer than 450,000 clones, about nine tenths appearing once. Participants reported their clinical history, and cohort assignment relied on those reports. The recovered donors of Cohort 3 showed two negative PCRs, clearance, or symptom resolution. Trimming removed 4 bases from V and 0 bases from J, with 12 bases in between. Germline-derived CDR1 and CDR2 are SGHNT and YYREEE (reference sequence). The CDR3 totals 15 residues.

The receptor was isolated from a man younger than 35 who had recovered from COVID-19. The chain joins TRBV5-4 to TRBJ2-3; D possibly corresponds to TRBD2 (6 bases). Material for sequencing was PBMCs or T cells enriched from blood (not recorded which). The CDR3 spells CASSHSGTSTDTQYF. In nucleotides, the CDR3 is TGTGCCAGCAGCCATAGCGGAACTAGCACAGATACGCAGTATTTT.